This entry concerns a single T cell receptor (beta chain). Its recognized antigen is unknown. Base qualities were left out, and no much larger clone turns up one base away. Taken from cysteine to phenylalanine, the CDR3 has 13 residues. The sequence is cut down to CDR3 DNA, 39 bases in frame from base 1. V is clipped by 5 bases and J by 5 bases, and the sequence between their germline boundaries is 11 bases long. Reading the germline V gene gives CDR1 SGHRS and CDR2 YFSETQ. These data are taken from a study of cytomegalovirus exposure and HLA in healthy donors (dated by TCRdb to 2017 to 2019). A note on the overall study: An earlier analysis of 587 of the donors reported approximately 290 Gb of sequence data and more than 90 million unique TCR beta sequences from about 200 million T cells. About 320 gigabases of sequencing data and 78 million or so unique TCR sequences were included in an early release covering roughly 700 HLA-typed donors. Of the 398 genotyped donors, 65% to 90% fell in the genetic ancestry cluster associated with self-reported Caucasian donors. The study was designed to test whether signatures of past pathogen exposure could be identified by cataloging public T cell receptors. The T cell repertoires of 666 subjects were profiled by immunosequencing and related to cytomegalovirus serostatus. A separate validation cohort of approximately 130 different subjects was used in addition to the roughly 670-subject first cohort. To predict cytomegalovirus infection status, the study combined high-throughput TCR immunosequencing, statistical association of individual TCRs with disease status, and machine learning. To study patterns of TCR occurrence, a later analysis re-analyzed previously published TCR beta repertoires from around 670 donors and added high-resolution HLA genotyping. Rather than using new phenotypic data, the later analysis identified candidate immune exposures from TCR beta sequences and from how often those sequences occurred across donors. In an earlier analysis of over 550 of the donors, high-throughput TCR beta sequencing was used to judge whether each TCR beta V gene segment behaved as functional or pseudogenic. Donor age, sex, ethnicity and CMV serostatus were compiled together with the repertoire data. In a later genetic analysis, genome-wide SNP genotypes for 398 of the 666 donors were used, and that subset was treated as a discovery cohort. Every repertoire in the discovery cohort had been generated on one and the same sequencing platform. Both class I and class II loci were covered by HLA typing, at four-digit resolution. The number of donors typed differed by locus, with about 629-630 for A, B, C, DRB1 and DQB1, roughly 520 for DQA1, 606 for DPA1, and around 450 for DPB1. A handful of DR-DQ haplotypes were handled as single units for association and clustering because linkage in the cohort was strong. On average, roughly 200,000 unique TCR beta nucleotide sequences were sequenced per donor among about 400 genotyped donors of the cohort, with about 19% of those sequences being non-productive. The full study reports these points: The 87-base-pair reads could not distinguish some IMGT-functional V segments, including TRBV6-2 and TRBV6-3, so those segments were excluded. Because HLA typing was missing for some donors at each locus, association tests included only the typed subset. According to a later analysis, most CMV-associated TCR beta chains appeared to be HLA-restricted, and the HLA associations seemed to be driven largely by CMV exposure. The sequencing pipeline was judged likely to have produced a cluster of highly shared sequence variants as a technical artifact. A later analysis found that HLA-associated TCR beta chains were more clonally expanded and had lower generation probabilities than equally common non-associated chains. According to a later analysis, parvovirus B19, influenza, CMV and Epstein-Barr virus appeared linked to several top co-occurrence clusters. The study listed 150 to 200 TCR beta chains as associated with cytomegalovirus. A few of the identified cytomegalovirus-associated TCR beta chains were confirmed in vitro to be specific for cytomegalovirus antigens. A further reported finding was that TCR beta sequences accurately predicted the HLA-A and HLA-B alleles for most subjects in the first cohort. In a later analysis, over 15,000 TCR beta sequences were associated with specific HLA alleles at a false discovery rate of 0.05. An earlier analysis of around 600 of the donors showed that most TCR beta V segments appeared in productive rearrangements either about 87% or about 30% of the time, which broadly matched IMGT annotations. It was suggested by the authors that the approach could potentially be generalized to other disease states and immunological phenotypes. Sequencing depth was assumed to be roughly uniform across donors in the presence/absence analyses, though that assumption may not hold. Most TCR sequences were seen in very few donors, while some public TCRs were found in many individuals. Compared with the approximately 670-donor mean, donors in an Asian-associated ancestry cluster had fewer N-insertions in productive TCRs, according to a later genetic analysis. The only immune exposure information available for the cohort was CMV serostatus. This cohort had only TCR beta chains sequenced, and the lack of alpha or paired-chain data limited which features could be detected. Linkage disequilibrium might explain the correlated functional status among segregating V segments, but an unknown experimental factor could not be ruled out. The classifier was reported to diagnose cytomegalovirus status with high specificity and sensitivity in both the original cohort and the validation cohort. Approximately 18 rarely observed V segments, including chromosome 9 orphons, were excluded from the earlier analysis of just under 600 of the donors because counts were too low. Strong co-occurrence of HLA alleles, especially DR and DQ, made assigning TCR associations to individual alleles difficult. An association between a missense DCLRE1C variant and V-gene and J-gene trimming of TCR beta chains was found in a later genetic analysis and replicated in an independent cohort. A later analysis found that TCR association rates varied across HLA loci, with DRB1 alleles showing the most associated TCRs and HLA-C alleles the fewest.

Libraries were constructed by the immunoSEQ multiplex PCR assay. A mixture of 60 forward primers for TCR Vbeta segments and 13 reverse primers for TCR Jbeta segments was used in the multiplex PCR. The CDR3 region of rearranged TCR beta genes was amplified from genomic DNA by a multiplex PCR assay. The Illumina HiSeq System was used to sequence the amplified TCR beta libraries as 87-base-pair reads. In the paper's pipeline: In a later analysis, 70 million to 95 million unique TCR beta chains were counted across the approximately 640 repertoires, and approximately 9.9 million of these chains were shared by at least two donors. Raw reads were error-corrected and collapsed into unique sequences by a nearest-neighbor algorithm in which closely related sequences were merged to remove PCR and sequencing errors. Alignment of CDR3 sequences to IMGT reference sequences was used to assign V, D and J gene segments. Each retained sequence needed at least a six-nucleotide match to both a V gene segment and a J gene segment. Rearrangements were called productive when the CDR3 lacked stop codons and stayed in frame with V and J; all others were non-productive. CDR3 was defined by IMGT convention, running from the second conserved V-encoded cysteine to the conserved J-encoded phenylalanine. The earlier analysis of some 600 of the donors excluded sequences that lacked an unambiguous match to a single V gene segment. In an earlier analysis of more than 500 of the donors, a V segment was called functional when productive rearrangements were above 56.7%, and segregating when the standard deviation between donors exceeded 5%. A statistical classification framework was built for diagnosing cytomegalovirus status from the catalog of TCR beta chain sequences. V and J gene assignment, in a later analysis, came from comparing TCR nucleotide sequences with IMGT/GENE-DB human TR gene sequences. In a later analysis, CDR3 sequences and most-parsimonious VDJ recombination scenarios were assigned using the TCRdist pipeline. A later analysis defined each TCR beta chain by its CDR3 amino acid sequence plus V-gene family, and excluded reads lacking a unique V-gene family. In a later analysis, 500 to 650 highly shared, low-generation-probability nucleotide sequences were removed to address suspected cross-contamination and a sequencing artifact. In a later analysis, a clonal expansion index was calculated for each public chain from normalized within-repertoire ranks of inferred template counts. A later analysis computed generation probabilities with a VDJ recombination model fitted to out-of-frame rearrangements, and checked the results against IGoR. Hypergeometric tests were used in a later analysis to score TCR-TCR, TCR-HLA and TCR-CMV co-occurrence, with a repertoire-size bias correction applied to the TCR pairs. False discovery rates were estimated in a later analysis by permuting HLA or CMV assignments 20 times. A later analysis grouped co-occurring TCRs with DBSCAN, adding TCRdist sequence similarity when clustering within HLA-allele-positive subsets. For co-occurrence clustering, repertoires with fewer than 30,000 or more than 120,000 public chains were excluded, along with five repertoires with anomalous nucleotide sharing. The source is immuneACCESS, and TCRdb retained only in-frame sequences with V and J called. Part of the clones is not carried over; for the studies checked, unresolved V genes explain less than half of this, and the remainder is unexplained. The V and J calls and clone size come from that table; D and trimming were worked out from the DNA. The sample table lists about 160,000 clones, 60% to 80% of them with a count of one. The top ten clones comprise about 1.3% of the sample.

The cohort was made up of roughly 670 healthy bone marrow donors. At the time of sampling, every cohort member was nominally healthy, though immune exposures that went unrecorded were likely present. The donor was CMV seronegative and was included in the group of 352 seronegative cohort members. Every donor gave a peripheral blood sample, and the peripheral blood mononuclear cells from that sample were used for TCR beta sequencing. The Qiagen DNeasy Blood Extraction Kit was used to extract genomic DNA from the blood cell samples. The chain uses TRBV5-1 and TRBJ2-4, with the D gene not clear enough to name. Sequencing was done on a sample of PBMCs. The TCR originated in a man aged 55 to 70 in good health and CMV-seronegative. The CDR3 region has the sequence CASRPPRENIQYF. The nucleotide sequence reads TGCGCCAGCAGGCCGCCTCGAGAAAACATTCAGTACTTC. Beyond the CDR3, the reference TRBV5-1 and TRBJ2-4 genes provide the residues; the full variable domain reads: KAGVTQTPRYLIKTRGQQVTLSCSPISGHRSVSWYQQTPGQGLQFLFEYFSETQRNKGNFPGRFSGRQFSNSRSEMNVSTLELGDSALYLCASRPPRENIQYFGAGTRLSVL.